The next 22 T cell receptor beta chains were all read from a single sample in a study of CD8+ T cells in alopecia areata. RNA extraction and reverse transcription yielded cDNA as sequencing template. This table comes from immunoSEQ multiplex PCR, and its TCRdb copy is limited to in-frame clones, with some not included. The data show 100,000 to 150,000 clones, with approximately 53% seen just once and 4.5% held by the top ten. Sequencing was performed on CD4+ T cells sorted from blood, taken at week 0. These receptors were collected from a human donor with alopecia areata.

Here the CDR3 reads CASSLFRADTQYF. CDR3 nucleotides: TGTGCCAGCAGCTTATTCCGCGCAGATACGCAGTATTTT. V and J are TRBV11-2 and TRBJ2-3; D gene uncertain. Germline V gene lookup returns CDR1 SGHAT and CDR2 FQNNGV. This CDR3 has 13 residues. Trimming left V 2 bases short and J 4 bases short, with 7 bases between.

This rearrangement joins TRBV4-3 to TRBJ2-7; 13 bases are shared with TRBD2. After removal of 0 bases from V and 10 bases from J, the junction contained 15 bases not matched to a gene. The CDR3 length is 18 residues. CDR1 is LGHNA, CDR2 YSLEER, per germline. The chain's CDR3 is CASSQDAVSTSGRTRQYF. The CDR3 DNA reads TGCGCCAGCAGCCAAGATGCAGTCTCGACTAGCGGGAGGACCAGACAGTACTTC.

This clone was observed a few times. The chain carries TRBV4-1 and TRBJ2-3; D gene uncertain. Per germline, CDR1 MGHRA and CDR2 YSYEKL. CDR3 size: 16 residues. Trimming took off 0 bases at V and 2 bases at J, with 12 bases between the two ends. CDR3: CASSQDKSPLTDTQYF. DNA for the CDR3: TGCGCCAGCAGCCAAGATAAGTCGCCCCTCACAGATACGCAGTATTTT.

This sequence joins TRBV7-3 and TRBJ2-5; TRBD1 aligns across 12 bases. V gave up 2 bases and J gave up 5 bases; unmatched junction bases: 6. CDR1 and CDR2 from the germline V gene are SGHTA and FQGTGA. This CDR3 spans 16 amino acids. In DNA form, the CDR3 reads TGTGCCAGCAGCTTAGATGGGACAGGGGGCTTTGAGACCCAGTACTTC. This encodes CASSLDGTGGFETQYF.

This clone came up a few times. This chain connects TRBV6-5 to TRBJ2-5, with 8 bases that match TRBD1. The CDR3 is 15 amino acids. CDR1 is MNHEY and CDR2 is SVGAGI in the germline V gene. The junction had 17 bases not matched to a gene; V was cut back by 8 bases and J by 9 bases. The CDR3 is CASCPGQAYEGAQYF. In nucleotides, the CDR3 is TGTGCCAGCTGCCCGGGACAGGCTTACGAGGGGGCCCAGTACTTC.

This clone was seen just once. The V gene is TRBV18, the J gene TRBJ2-5, with TRBD2 matching 8 bases. The CDR3 consists of 15 residues. From germline, CDR1 is KGHSH and CDR2 LQKENI. V was pared by 4 bases and J by 3 bases, with 7 bases of the junction left unmatched. The DNA for the CDR3 is TGTGCCAGCTCACGGGACGGGGGGGCCGAAGAGACCCAGTACTTC. Its protein is CASSRDGGAEETQYF.

The V gene is TRBV2, the J gene TRBJ1-1, with D possibly matching TRBD1 (5 bases). Trimming pared 5 bases from V and 6 bases from J, leaving 16 bases between. Germline V CDR1 and CDR2: SNHLY, FYNNEI. The CDR3 totals 14 residues. The CDR3 coding sequence is TGTGCCAGCAGTCCTTGGGGGAATGGCGCTGAAGCTTTCTTT. Protein sequence: CASSPWGNGAEAFF.

This rearrangement joins TRBV27 to TRBJ2-7; 7 positions match TRBD1. Germline V gene data show CDR1 as MNHEY and CDR2 as SMNVEV (reference sequence). The CDR3 runs to 19 residues. Unmatched junction bases numbered 18, after V lost 1 base and J lost 3 bases. For the CDR3, the DNA is TGTGCCAGCAGTTTATTAGGGGGATCTTCGGGACAGCGACTCTACGAGCAGTACTTC. It yields the protein CASSLLGGSSGQRLYEQYF.

V usage is TRBV4-1 and J usage is TRBJ1-3; D remains ambiguous. This CDR3 contains 13 residues. The V gene's germline CDR1 is MGHRA and CDR2 YSYEKL. The ends were cut back, 0 bases at V and 6 bases at J, with 6 bases in the middle. CDR3 protein: CASSQEEQNTIYF. CDR3 bases: TGCGCCAGCAGCCAAGAAGAACAAAACACCATATATTTT.

The rearrangement joins TRBV7-9 to TRBJ2-7; D gene unclear. Trimming took 3 bases from V and 0 from J, leaving 9 bases between them. This CDR3 spans 14 amino acids. Germline V gene data show CDR1 as SEHNR and CDR2 as FQNEAQ (reference sequence). As DNA, the CDR3 is TGTGCCAGCAGCTTCGCAGCGAGCTCCTACGAGCAGTACTTC. Translated: CASSFAASSYEQYF.

The V gene is TRBV12-5, the J gene TRBJ2-1; D might be TRBD2 (5 bases). Germline V gene lookup returns CDR1 LGHNT and CDR2 FRNRAP. The CDR3 is 14 residues long. The ends were cut back, 3 bases at V and 7 bases at J, with 13 bases in the middle. CDR3 nucleotides: TGTGCTAGTGGTTTTGGGGAGAAGCAGAATGAGCAGTTCTTC. It encodes CASGFGEKQNEQFF.

In this sample, this clone turned up a few times. The CDR3 loop is CASSLSGGARNGYTF. Here the CDR3 DNA reads TGTGCCAGCAGTTTATCAGGGGGCGCCAGGAATGGCTACACCTTC. The gene calls are TRBV28 and TRBJ1-2, with 8 positions matching TRBD1. Germline values: CDR1 MDHEN, CDR2 SYDVKM. Trimming at V came to 1 base and at J to 6 bases, leaving 7 bases not matched to a gene. This CDR3 contains 15 residues.

The chain links TRBV5-1 to TRBJ2-5, with a tentative D call TRBD1 (5 bases). The germline gives CDR1 SGHRS, CDR2 YFSETQ. V lost 3 bases and J 2 bases, leaving 14 bases between the germline ends. The CDR3 has 15 amino acids. CDR3 in amino acids: CASSWNQGTQETQYF. In nucleotides, the CDR3 is TGCGCCAGCAGCTGGAATCAGGGAACTCAAGAGACCCAGTACTTC. The full variable domain, completed using reference TRBV5-1 and TRBJ2-5, is KAGVTQTPRYLIKTRGQQVTLSCSPISGHRSVSWYQQTPGQGLQFLFEYFSETQRNKGNFPGRFSGRQFSNSRSEMNVSTLELGDSALYLCASSWNQGTQETQYFGPGTRLLVL.

V and J are TRBV10-3 and TRBJ1-2; D remains ambiguous. Per germline, CDR1 ENHRY and CDR2 SYGVKD. Between the trimmed V and J ends, which lost 0 bases and 4 bases, there was a span of 12 bases. CDR3 length: 15 residues. The CDR3 spells CAISESIGSTYGYTF. The CDR3 bases are TGTGCCATCAGTGAGTCTATTGGCTCTACCTATGGCTACACCTTC.

Here the CDR3 DNA reads TGCGCCAGCAGCCAAGATGGCGGACAGGGACAGCTTACCTATAATTCACCCCTCCACTTT. Protein product: CASSQDGGQGQLTYNSPLHF. The chain joins TRBV4-1 to TRBJ1-6; 8 bases line up with TRBD1. The CDR3 spans 20 residues. From germline, CDR1 is MGHRA and CDR2 YSYEKL. After removal of 0 bases from V and 2 bases from J, the junction contained 12 bases not matched to a gene.

This clone is labeled as medium-sized. V is TRBV5-4 and J is TRBJ2-1; TRBD2 aligns across 7 bases. The CDR3 spans 16 residues. The J segment lost 6 bases and the V segment lost 3 bases, leaving 12 bases of the junction unmatched. The germline V gene encodes CDR1 SGHNT and CDR2 YYREEE (reference sequence). CDR3 protein: CASSSQEAGSFNEQFF. CDR3 bases: TGTGCCAGCAGCTCGCAGGAAGCGGGGTCGTTCAATGAGCAGTTCTTC.

In regard to this clone: This sample also contains other DNA sequences that code for the same CDR3. This sequence joins TRBV19 and TRBJ2-3; D gene ambiguous. Germline CDR1 is LNHDA and CDR2 is SQIVND (reference sequence). The V gene lost 3 bases and the J gene lost 2 bases, with 9 bases spanning the gap. The CDR3 totals 14 residues. The CDR3 region is CASSIERATDTQYF. CDR3 DNA: TGTGCCAGTAGTATTGAAAGGGCCACAGATACGCAGTATTTT.

A few counts support this clone. The rearrangement joins TRBV6-5 to TRBJ2-5; 7 positions agree with TRBD2. This CDR3 has 15 residues. V shed 0 bases and J 4 bases; nucleotides not matched to a gene: 5. Germline V gene data show CDR1 as MNHEY and CDR2 as SVGAGI. The CDR3 DNA sequence: TGTGCCAGCAGTTACTCGATCGGGGGGATAGAGACCCAGTACTTC. It codes for CASSYSIGGIETQYF.

This clone appeared a few times. The chain is built from TRBV4-3 and TRBJ2-1, with 10 bases aligning to TRBD2. Germline V gene sequence: CDR1 LGHNA, CDR2 YSLEER. CDR3 length: 17 amino acids. The V and J ends lost 0 bases and 8 bases, in that order; junction bases with no gene match: 10. CDR3 sequence reads: CASSQDRDSGLADEQFF. The CDR3 DNA follows: TGCGCCAGCAGCCAAGATAGGGACAGCGGACTAGCGGATGAGCAGTTCTTC.

About this clone itself: The same CDR3 is also encoded by other DNA sequences in this sample. The chain couples TRBV5-1 to TRBJ1-1; D not resolved. The V gene lost 4 bases and the J gene lost 1 base, with 8 bases spanning the gap. The CDR3 spans 13 residues. Germline V lookup: CDR1 SGHRS, CDR2 YFSETQ. The CDR3 protein is CASSLDSNTEAFF. In DNA, the CDR3 is TGCGCCAGCAGCCTGGACTCGAACACTGAAGCTTTCTTT.

In this sample, this clone turned up once. The chain combines TRBV5-6 with TRBJ2-3, with D maybe TRBD1 (6 bases). Trimming removed 3 bases from V and 5 bases from J, with 19 bases in between. This CDR3 is 16 amino acids long. The germline V gene encodes CDR1 SGHDT and CDR2 YYEEEE. The CDR3, as DNA: TGTGCCAGCAGCTCCCTTCGGGACACCCTCCGAGATACGCAGTATTTT. The encoded protein is CASSSLRDTLRDTQYF.

The V gene is TRBV10-3, the J gene TRBJ1-1, with TRBD1 as a possible D gene (6 bases). Trimming took 7 bases from V and 4 from J, leaving 13 bases between them. Germline loops: CDR1 ENHRY, CDR2 SYGVKD. This CDR3 has 13 residues. The DNA for the CDR3 is TGTGCCATCATGGCAGGGGTGAGCACTGAAGCTTTCTTT. This encodes CAIMAGVSTEAFF.